The following is a T cell receptor beta chain sequence with its context. Its antigen remains unidentified. The CDR3 covers 16 residues. Generation of TCR beta cDNA was performed by 5'RACE template switching incorporating UMIs. TCRdb reprocessed the 5' RACE reads and stores each CDR3 protein as one record, lacking DNA. This table lists 250,000 to 300,000 distinct CDR3 sequences. The data were obtained in a study of T cells expressing NK-cell markers. Study details: Sorted CD3+CD56+NKG2C+, CD3+CD56+NKG2C- and CD3+CD56-NKG2C+ T cells supplied TCR beta repertoires.

Study-level points and caveats: Dominant NKG2C+ clonotype frequencies of about 1.0-7.5% of CD8+ T cells were measured in roughly 6 donors.

The TCR originated in a man in his late teens or twenties in good health. The chain couples TRBV12-3 or TRBV12-4 to TRBJ2-6; TCRdb indicates TRBD1, and absent DNA this call remains unverified. What was sequenced was blood T cells: a sorted CD56 or NKG2C T cell subset, CD4+ or CD8+ T cells, or bulk PBMC T cells (not recorded which). The CDR3 protein is CASSPGMPSGANVLTF.